These T cell receptor beta chains were read from a single sample in a study of shared clonotypes between healthy human individuals. Profiling relied on immunoSEQ multiplex PCR, and the TCRdb table lists in-frame clones only, not all of them. Of roughly 590,000 clones detected, about 95% appear once; the ten largest clones hold roughly 0.1%. The source material was naive CD8+ T cells sorted from blood. The receptors were gathered from a woman under 40 in good health. Each CDR3 is given with its conserved first and last residue. Each record gives: J gene, V gene, D gene, clone size, CDR3 protein, CDR3 DNA. The D gene is left open where the match is weak. Size is stated for part of the rows, as once, few or many counts, or as a class when the clone is expanded.

j_call: TRBJ2-5; v_call: TRBV29-1; d_call: -; clone_size: -; cdr3_aa: CSVEGVGRQTQYF; cdr3_nt: TGCAGCGTTGAAGGAGTCGGGAGACAGACCCAGTACTTC
j_call: TRBJ2-7; v_call: TRBV5-5; d_call: -; clone_size: -; cdr3_aa: CASSLQDHSYEQYF; cdr3_nt: TGTGCCAGCAGCTTGCAGGACCACTCCTACGAGCAGTACTTC
j_call: TRBJ2-7; v_call: TRBV28; d_call: -; clone_size: -; cdr3_aa: CASSLGRGKAVYEQYF; cdr3_nt: TGTGCCAGCAGTTTGGGTCGGGGGAAGGCGGTTTACGAGCAGTACTTC
j_call: TRBJ2-7; v_call: TRBV18; d_call: -; clone_size: few; cdr3_aa: CASSPRSAGTISYEQYF; cdr3_nt: TGTGCCAGCTCACCACGGTCGGCAGGGACGATCTCCTACGAGCAGTACTTC
j_call: TRBJ2-7; v_call: TRBV11-2; d_call: TRBD1; clone_size: -; cdr3_aa: CASSLGGGEGEQYF; cdr3_nt: TGTGCCAGCAGCTTAGGAGGGGGCGAAGGAGAGCAGTACTTC
j_call: TRBJ2-7; v_call: TRBV5-1; d_call: -; clone_size: -; cdr3_aa: CASSLAPLAAYEQYF; cdr3_nt: TGCGCCAGCAGCTTGGCCCCGCTAGCCGCCTACGAGCAGTACTTC
j_call: TRBJ1-1; v_call: TRBV28; d_call: -; clone_size: -; cdr3_aa: CASGLRESNTEAFF; cdr3_nt: TGTGCCAGCGGGCTCAGGGAATCGAACACTGAAGCTTTCTTT
j_call: TRBJ2-7; v_call: TRBV6-5; d_call: TRBD1; clone_size: -; cdr3_aa: CASSVGTGAYEQYF; cdr3_nt: TGTGCCAGCAGTGTCGGGACAGGGGCCTACGAGCAGTACTTC
j_call: TRBJ2-1; v_call: TRBV7-9; d_call: TRBD2; clone_size: -; cdr3_aa: CASSSSVAASGGDEQFF; cdr3_nt: TGTGCCAGCAGCTCAAGCGTGGCGGCTAGCGGTGGGGATGAGCAGTTCTTC
j_call: TRBJ2-1; v_call: TRBV7-3; d_call: -; clone_size: -; cdr3_aa: CASSITGTEQFF; cdr3_nt: TGTGCCAGCAGCATTACAGGGACTGAGCAGTTCTTC
j_call: TRBJ2-2; v_call: TRBV6-6; d_call: TRBD2; clone_size: -; cdr3_aa: CASSYTGTRGTGELFF; cdr3_nt: TGTGCCAGCAGTTACACCGGGACTAGGGGCACCGGGGAGCTGTTTTTT
j_call: TRBJ1-3; v_call: TRBV9; d_call: TRBD1; clone_size: -; cdr3_aa: CASSVGDRSFSGNTIYF; cdr3_nt: TGTGCCAGCAGCGTAGGGGACAGGTCCTTCTCTGGAAACACCATATATTTT
j_call: TRBJ1-1; v_call: TRBV5-1; d_call: -; clone_size: -; cdr3_aa: CASSFALGMNTEAFF; cdr3_nt: TGCGCCAGCAGCTTCGCCTTAGGGATGAACACTGAAGCTTTCTTT
j_call: TRBJ2-7; v_call: TRBV7-2; d_call: TRBD2; clone_size: -; cdr3_aa: CASSYRTSGSYEQYF; cdr3_nt: TGTGCCAGCAGCTACAGGACTAGCGGTTCCTACGAGCAGTACTTC
j_call: TRBJ2-7; v_call: TRBV27; d_call: -; clone_size: -; cdr3_aa: CASSFGQSYEQYF; cdr3_nt: TGTGCCAGCAGTTTCGGGCAGTCCTACGAGCAGTACTTC